These 17 T cell receptor beta chains originate from one sample sequenced in a study of regulatory T cells in long-lasting Graves disease. Time point specified: newly diagnosed GD, antithyroid drugs for less than 3 months. Making the TCR library involved RNA that had been extracted from PBMCs. In building TCR beta libraries, iRepertoire HTBI primers were used together with Arm-PCR of CDR3 regions. Using its own MiXCR run on the multiplex PCR reads, TCRdb lists one record per CDR3 protein. Of about 430,000 distinct CDR3 sequences detected, approximately 16% appear once; the ten largest clones hold approximately 8%. These sequences were also reported in another study, on T cells in Graves' hyperthyroidism and ophthalmopathy.

Sequenced material: peripheral blood mononuclear cells (PBMCs), taken at new diagnosis, from a patient treated with antithyroid drugs. The receptor set was obtained from a woman aged 40 to 49 with Graves disease.

This clonotype occurred many times. The chain uses TRBV7-9 and TRBJ1-4; TRBD1 is a possible D gene (6 bases). CDR1 is SEHNR, CDR2 FQNEAQ, per germline (reference sequence). The CDR3 is 15 residues long. The V end was cut by 3 bases, the J end by 0 bases, with 8 bases between. CDR3 nucleotide sequence: TGTGCCAGCAGCTTCCAGGGGACAACTAATGAAAAACTGTTTTTT. It is translated as CASSFQGTTNEKLFF.

This clonotype has at least ten counts. The chain is built from TRBV10-3 and TRBJ2-5, with D uncertain. Germline lookup yields CDR1 ENHRY and CDR2 SYGVKD. V shed 3 bases and J shed 1 base, with 6 bases lying between them. This CDR3 is 13 amino acids long. The CDR3 region has the DNA TGTGCCATCAGTGATGGGGTCCAAGAGACCCAGTACTTC. This sequence encodes CAISDGVQETQYF.

This clonotype appeared many times. The genes are TRBV7-6 and TRBJ2-3; TRBD2 aligns across 11 bases. Per the germline V gene, CDR1 is SGHVS and CDR2 is FNYEAQ. CDR3 length: 16 residues. V was clipped by 3 bases and J by 5 bases; unmatched bases: 7. For the CDR3, the DNA is TGTGCCAGCAGCTTTGTAGCGGGAGGGCCAGGAGATACGCAGTATTTT. It encodes CASSFVAGGPGDTQYF.

V usage is TRBV19 and J usage is TRBJ1-2; TRBD1 is a possible D gene (5 bases). This CDR3 comprises 14 residues. V was cut by 6 bases and J by 2 bases, with 13 bases left in between. The germline V gene has CDR1 LNHDA and CDR2 SQIVND (reference sequence). Written as DNA, the CDR3 is TGTGCCAGTAGCCAACTCAGGGACAACTATGGCTACACCTTC. Protein: CASSQLRDNYGYTF.

The table lists this clonotype with a few counts. CDR3 region: CASSQTPGYHLEGYTGELFF. Written as DNA, the CDR3 is TGTGCCAGCAGCCAGACCCCGGGCTACCACTTGGAGGGGTACACCGGGGAGCTGTTTTTT. V gene TRBV4-2 combines with J gene TRBJ2-2; D possibly corresponds to TRBD2 (6 bases). Germline V gene sequence: CDR1 LGHNA, CDR2 YNFKEQ. V dropped 3 bases and J dropped 3 bases, with 26 bases sitting between them. The CDR3 is 20 amino acids.

This clonotype showed up just a few times. The chain joins TRBV19 to TRBJ2-1; D not certain. The germline CDR1 and CDR2 sequences are LNHDA and SQIVND (reference sequence). Trimming took off 1 base at V and 4 bases at J, with 5 bases between the two ends. This CDR3 comprises 13 residues. The CDR3 sequence: CASSIASYNEQFF. CDR3 coding DNA: TGTGCCAGTAGTATAGCTTCTTACAATGAGCAGTTCTTC.

Ten or more counts support this clonotype. The chain has TRBV3-1 and TRBJ2-7, with a weak D call TRBD1 (6 bases). Between the trimmed V and J ends, which lost 0 bases and 2 bases, there was a span of 8 bases. In germline, CDR1 is LGHDT, CDR2 YNNKEL (reference sequence). CDR3 length: 14 amino acids. The CDR3 protein is CASSQEDRAYEQYF. CDR3 in DNA: TGTGCCAGCAGCCAAGAGGACAGAGCCTACGAGCAGTACTTC.

This clonotype was counted at least ten times. The chain uses TRBV11-2 and TRBJ2-3, with D perhaps matching TRBD1 (6 bases). The length of the CDR3 is 17 residues. The ends were cut back, 5 bases at V and 2 bases at J, with 20 bases in the middle. The germline V gene encodes CDR1 SGHAT and CDR2 FQNNGV. In DNA form, the CDR3 reads TGTGCCAGCAGCGCGAGGACCGGGACAACCTACACAGATACGCAGTATTTT. This codes for CASSARTGTTYTDTQYF.

The sample holds a few counts of this clonotype. The rearrangement joins TRBV4-2 to TRBJ2-5; TRBD2 might be the D (5 bases). In germline, CDR1 is LGHNA, CDR2 YNFKEQ. The CDR3 covers 17 residues. V was clipped by 0 bases and J by 3 bases, with 17 bases between them. CDR3 in DNA: TGTGCCAGCAGCCAAGAGGTACTTGGGCAGCGGAAAGAGACCCAGTACTTC. It specifies CASSQEVLGQRKETQYF.

This clonotype was seen repeatedly, ten times or more. The V call is TRBV14, the J call TRBJ2-7, with D possibly being TRBD2 (5 bases). Germline V CDR1 and CDR2: SGHDN, FVKESK. This CDR3 comprises 13 residues. The V end lost 0 bases, the J end lost 5 bases, and 8 bases lay between the germline ends. The CDR3 bases are TGTGCCAGCAGCCAAGATGTCGGGAACGAGCAGTACTTC. Amino acid sequence: CASSQDVGNEQYF.

This clonotype was observed at least ten times. This chain uses TRBV20-1 with TRBJ2-5; tentative D call: TRBD1 (5 bases). The CDR3 covers 11 residues. V was trimmed by 7 bases and J by 1 base, leaving 7 bases between them. From germline, CDR1 is DFQATT and CDR2 SNEGSKA (reference sequence). The CDR3 region is CSGTFQETQYF. The CDR3 DNA follows: TGCAGTGGGACATTCCAAGAGACCCAGTACTTC.

This clonotype appeared many times. The chain carries TRBV20-1 and TRBJ2-5, with D perhaps TRBD2 (5 bases). The V gene lost 2 bases and the J gene lost 5 bases, with 21 bases spanning the gap. The CDR3 is 16 residues long. In germline, CDR1 is DFQATT, CDR2 SNEGSKA (reference sequence). Here the CDR3 DNA reads TGCAGTGCTAGACCCCCCGCAGGCGCCGGGGTGGAGACCCAGTACTTC. This sequence encodes CSARPPAGAGVETQYF.

This clonotype came up many times. The chain carries TRBV2 and TRBJ1-5, with a possible D match to TRBD1 (5 bases). Trimming cost V 6 bases and J 0 bases, with 33 bases left between them. The germline V gene encodes CDR1 SNHLY and CDR2 FYNNEI. The CDR3 has 22 amino acids. In nucleotides, the CDR3 is TGTGCCAGCAGCGCTCCGGGGACGAGGGCAATGGTCGGTGGGTCTAGCAATCAGCCCCAGCATTTT. Its protein is CASSAPGTRAMVGGSSNQPQHF.

The chain employs TRBV10-3 and TRBJ1-5; 7 bases line up with TRBD1. This CDR3 is built from 14 residues. V shed 1 base and J 6 bases; nucleotides not matched to a gene: 3. Germline lookup yields CDR1 ENHRY and CDR2 SYGVKD. This CDR3 reads CAISELQGGQPQHF. For the CDR3, the DNA is TGTGCCATCAGTGAGTTGCAGGGGGGTCAGCCCCAGCATTTT.

This clonotype was counted once. Since a much larger clone is just one base distant, this may be a read error. The chain is built from TRBV19 and TRBJ2-7; 10 bases align to TRBD1. Per the germline V gene, CDR1 is LNHDA and CDR2 is SQIVND (reference sequence). This CDR3 is 16 amino acids long. J lost 7 bases, V lost 1 base, and 10 bases had no gene match. CDR3 sequence (DNA): TGTGCCAGTAGTATAGTTGGGACAGGGGTTTACAATGAGCAGTACTTC. Translated: CASSIVGTGVYNEQYF. Together with reference TRBV19 and TRBJ2-7, the CDR3 gives the full variable domain: DGGITQSPKYLFRKEGQNVTLSCEQNLNHDAMYWYRQDPGQGLRLIYYSQIVNDFQKGDIAEGYSVSREKKESFPLTVTSAQKNPTAFYLCASSIVGTGVYNEQYFGPGTRLTVT.

In its sample, this clonotype was seen many times. The chain has TRBV5-1 and TRBJ2-1; 9 nucleotides line up with TRBD1. The germline V gene encodes CDR1 SGHRS and CDR2 YFSETQ. The trim removed 5 bases at V and 1 base at J, leaving 4 bases unmatched. The CDR3 covers 15 residues. The CDR3 loop reads CASRSGTGSYNEQFF. The CDR3 bases are TGCGCCAGCAGATCCGGGACAGGGTCCTACAATGAGCAGTTCTTC.

The chain combines TRBV20-1 with TRBJ1-4; D is perhaps TRBD1 (5 bases). The germline CDR1 and CDR2 sequences are DFQATT and SNEGSKA (reference sequence). Between the trimmed V and J ends, which lost 3 bases and 0 bases, there was a span of 8 bases. This CDR3 has 14 amino acids. CDR3 sequence: CSARRRATNEKLFF. DNA for the CDR3: TGCAGTGCTAGGCGCAGGGCAACTAATGAAAAACTGTTTTTT.